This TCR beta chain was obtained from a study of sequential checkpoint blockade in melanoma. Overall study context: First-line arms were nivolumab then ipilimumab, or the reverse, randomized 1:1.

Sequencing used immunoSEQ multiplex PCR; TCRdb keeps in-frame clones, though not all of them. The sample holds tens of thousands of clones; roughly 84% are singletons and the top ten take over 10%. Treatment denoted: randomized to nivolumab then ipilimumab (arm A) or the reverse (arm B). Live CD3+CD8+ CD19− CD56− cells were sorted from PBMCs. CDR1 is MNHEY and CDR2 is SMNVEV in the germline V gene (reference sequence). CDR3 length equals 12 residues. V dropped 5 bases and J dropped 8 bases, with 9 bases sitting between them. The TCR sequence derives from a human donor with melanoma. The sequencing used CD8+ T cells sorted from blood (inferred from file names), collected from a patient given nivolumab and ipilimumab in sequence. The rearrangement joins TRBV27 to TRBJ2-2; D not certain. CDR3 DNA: TGTGCCAGCAGTCTCAGATCAGGGGAGCTGTTTTTT. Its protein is CASSLRSGELFF.